This T cell receptor beta chain was captured by sequencing in a study of shared clonotypes between healthy human individuals (dated by TCRdb to the early 2020s). Looking at the study overall: The cohort comprised a couple of women and a few men aged 18 to 49 years. Per donor, three plates each were used for CD4 naive and CD4 memory, two for CD8 naive, and one for CD8 memory. The study deeply sequenced blood TCR repertoires of five healthy adults to estimate repertoire size and the extent of clonotype sharing between individuals. To increase sequencing depth and limit assay-specific biases, TCR repertoire library preparation and sequencing were carried out by different laboratories using diverse techniques. Leukapheresis yielded between about 0.9 and 9.5 billion PBMCs per donor. Results the study describes overall, beyond this receptor: Compared with non-shared clonotypes, the clonotypes found in all four sorted-subset donors had higher generation probabilities. Based on pairwise subsampling, the degree of clonotype sharing among donors was expected to be affected by sequencing depth. The genetic and exposure-history diversity represented was limited by the small number of donors. Naive subsets generally had larger estimated clonotype richness than memory subsets. Sampling was limited to blood, and TCR repertoires in tissue likely differ from TCR repertoires in blood. Incomplete sequencing was indicated by rarefaction of sorted-subset datasets, despite the large sequencing depth. Sharing across a handful of donors was observed for around 4.8% of naive CD4, over 3% of naive CD8, roughly 2.3% of memory CD4, and roughly 0.4% of memory CD8 clonotypes.

The germline V gene (reference sequence) provides CDR1 SGHNT and CDR2 YYREEE. The CDR3 contains 16 residues, cysteine and phenylalanine counted. The entry retains the CDR3 DNA only, 48 bases that are in frame from base 1. At the junction V is shortened by 4 bases and J by 3 bases; bases outside the gene matches: 9. In regard to this clone: The antigen this receptor binds is unknown. One base away there is no much larger clone; base qualities are not given.

TCR CDR3 regions were amplified from genomic DNA by multiplex PCR using the deep immunoSEQ assay. Extracted genomic DNA from each cell subset was distributed evenly across all wells of several immunoSEQ 96-well plates, and each plate was treated as a replicate. Each replicate PCR for sorted subsets received around 210 ng genomic DNA, equal to roughly 30,000 T cell genomes. Purified libraries were measured with a Qubit 3.0 fluorometer, size-checked on a Bioanalyzer 2100, and measured again with the KAPA Library Quantification kit. Each immunoSEQ 96-well plate was sequenced on its own single-read 150-cycle Illumina NextSeq 550 flow cell. The study's own analysis went as follows. Because only junctional sequences without quality scores were contained in the immunoSEQ output, filtering matching that applied to full-length reads could not be performed. Sequences were annotated with PyIR, a Python wrapper for IgBLAST v1.9, using IMGT germline references to assign V/J genes and CDR3. Reads were filtered out if the reads had weak V/J assignments (E-value above 1e-6), no CDR3, stop codons, out-of-frame junctions, or ambiguous translated residues. A V3J clonotype was defined by an identical inferred V gene, J gene, and CDR3 amino acid sequence. Percentage overlap between repertoires was calculated by dividing the number of shared unique clonotypes by the size of the smaller repertoire. Three approaches were used to assess repertoire richness: RTK rarefaction, the Chao1 estimator, and Recon v2.1 estimates of unobserved clonotypes. Generation probabilities for all TCRbeta clonotypes obtained by the gDNA method from a handful of donors were computed using OLGA. Imported from immuneACCESS, the table was reduced by TCRdb to in-frame sequences with V and J called. These copies leave out some clones; in studies compared against another copy, an unresolved V gene accounts for under half, and the cause of the remainder is not known. Clone size and the V and J calls come from that table; the DNA yielded D and trimming. In this sample the table shows about 600,000 clones, less than 98% of which occur a single time. Clones ranked in the top ten supply around 0.058% of the sample.

Healthy HIV-negative adults with no recently reported acute infections or vaccinations were included as donors. Every donor was a Caucasian adult living in Nashville, Tennessee, USA. CD4+ T cells were enriched by magnetic negative selection, after which naive cells were positively selected on CD45RA and the negative fraction was taken as the memory subset. Blood was collected by leukapheresis, and PBMCs were isolated by Ficoll-Histopaque density gradient centrifugation and then cryopreserved in liquid nitrogen vapor phase. Purity and quantity of every magnetically sorted T cell population were checked by analytical flow cytometry. Genomic DNA was isolated from each sorted fraction and quantified by UV absorbance on a Nanodrop 2000c.

This sequence originates from a woman aged 30 to 39 in good health. The chain links TRBV5-4 with TRBJ2-2; TRBD2 fits 7 bases in the junction. Sequencing was carried out using naive CD4+ T cells sorted from blood. The sample's cell subset or site label, in plain terms: CD45RA+ positively selected. DNA sequence: TGTGCCAGCAGCAAGGGGCAGCTAGCGGACACCGGGGAGCTGTTTTTT. It is translated as CASSKGQLADTGELFF.